Listed here are 17 T cell receptor beta chains from one sample, sequenced in a study of vaccination effects on CD4 cells after COVID-19. Using immunoSEQ multiplex PCR, the repertoire was profiled, and TCRdb retains in-frame clones only, with some absent. Of under 20,000 clones in the sample, under 85% were seen once. Viral peptide pool expansion of antigen-specific CD4+ T cells preceded sequencing in the ViraFEST assay. Following culture for more than 9 days, CD4+ T cells were isolated. The person had a PCR-confirmed SARS-CoV-2 infection during March to December 2020. Participants received two doses of either the BNT162b2 or mRNA-1273 vaccine. Which antigens these TCRs recognize remains unknown. Specimen: CD4+ T cells from PBMCs cultured with SARS-CoV-2 spike peptides, collected after COVID-19 vaccination. These receptors originate from a human donor who had a prior SARS-CoV-2 infection.

V and J are TRBV9 and TRBJ2-1; D gene uncertain. Germline V gene sequence: CDR1 SGDLS, CDR2 YYNGEE. Trimming cost V 4 bases and J 0 bases, with 8 bases left between them. CDR3 length: 14 amino acids. The DNA for the CDR3 is TGTGCCAGCAGCCCCCGCGGCTCCTACAATGAGCAGTTCTTC. Its protein is CASSPRGSYNEQFF.

The chain has TRBV7-2 and TRBJ1-6; D possibly corresponds to TRBD1 (6 bases). The CDR3 runs 14 residues. Germline V gene lookup returns CDR1 SGHTA and CDR2 FQGNSA. V lost 3 bases, J lost 9 bases, and 12 bases lay in between. As DNA, the CDR3 is TGTGCCAGCAGCTTCTGGGGGCTAGGTTCACCCCTCCACTTT. Protein: CASSFWGLGSPLHF.

This sequence joins TRBV10-1 and TRBJ2-3, with D maybe TRBD1 (6 bases). The CDR3 extends over 17 amino acids. V was pared by 7 bases and J by 0 bases, with 20 bases between. Germline CDR1 is WNHNN and CDR2 is SYGVQD (reference sequence). CDR3 loop: CASTHPAGAKSTDTQYF. In DNA form, the CDR3 reads TGCGCCAGCACCCATCCCGCAGGGGCTAAAAGCACAGATACGCAGTATTTT.

This clone was detected a few times. V usage is TRBV7-2 and J usage is TRBJ2-7; 9 bases fit TRBD1. CDR1 and CDR2 from the germline V gene are SGHTA and FQGNSA. The CDR3 runs to 15 residues. J lost 3 bases, V lost 2 bases, and 5 bases had no gene match. CDR3 amino acids: CASSLSGQGFYEQYF. CDR3 DNA: TGTGCCAGCAGCTTATCGGGACAGGGTTTCTACGAGCAGTACTTC. The variable domain in full, completed from reference TRBV7-2 and TRBJ2-7, reads GAGVSQSPSNKVTEKGKDVELRCDPISGHTALYWYRQSLGQGLEFLIYFQGNSAPDKSGLPSDRFSAERTGGSVSTLTIQRTQQEDSAVYLCASSLSGQGFYEQYFGPGTRLTVT.

This clone turned up a few times. V usage is TRBV2 and J usage is TRBJ2-5; perhaps TRBD2 as D (6 bases). The ends were cut back, 2 bases at V and 5 bases at J, with 12 bases in the middle. Per germline, CDR1 SNHLY and CDR2 FYNNEI. The CDR3 runs to 14 residues. This CDR3 is CASSEYGGGETQYF. CDR3 coding DNA: TGTGCCAGCAGTGAATACGGCGGAGGGGAGACCCAGTACTTC.

This sequence joins TRBV7-9 and TRBJ1-2, with unresolved D. Germline V gene sequence: CDR1 SEHNR, CDR2 FQNEAQ (reference sequence). The length of the CDR3 is 12 residues. The ends were cut back, 7 bases at V and 5 bases at J, with 11 bases in the middle. DNA for the CDR3: TGTGCCAGCACGTCCCACAGATATGGCTACACCTTC. Its translation: CASTSHRYGYTF.

The J gene is TRBJ1-3, the V gene TRBV11-3; the D is unclear. The V end lost 3 bases, the J end lost 8 bases, and 11 bases lay between the germline ends. Germline V lookup: CDR1 SGHNT, CDR2 YENEEA. CDR3 length: 13 residues. The CDR3 region is CASSFRGRDTIYF. CDR3 sequence (DNA): TGTGCCAGCAGCTTTCGAGGACGGGACACCATATATTTT.

The chain links TRBV11-3 to TRBJ2-7, with D possibly being TRBD1 (7 bases). This CDR3 has 14 residues. Trimming removed 5 bases at V and 0 bases at J, with 11 bases between. Looked up from germline, CDR1 is SGHNT and CDR2 is YENEEA. In DNA form, the CDR3 reads TGTGCCAGCAGCCCAGGGGGGAGCTCCTACGAGCAGTACTTC. It is translated as CASSPGGSSYEQYF.

This chain connects TRBV11-2 to TRBJ1-5; no firm D call. Germline CDR1 SGHAT, CDR2 FQNNGV. This CDR3 is built from 12 residues. Trimming pared 0 bases from V and 6 bases from J, leaving 3 bases between. The CDR3 bases are TGTGCCAGCAGCTTAGAGGGTCAGCCCCAGCATTTT. Translation: CASSLEGQPQHF.

V gene TRBV19 combines with J gene TRBJ2-7; 7 bases fit TRBD2. This CDR3 spans 17 amino acids. Germline V gene lookup returns CDR1 LNHDA and CDR2 SQIVND (reference sequence). V trimming: 8 bases; J trimming: 0 bases; junction bases outside the gene matches: 16. The CDR3 coding sequence is TGTGCCAGTTCAAATGCCCCTAGCGGATTAGGCTCCTACGAGCAGTACTTC. Translating it yields CASSNAPSGLGSYEQYF.

V is TRBV23-1 and J is TRBJ1-1; D perhaps matches TRBD1 (6 bases). TRBV23-1 falls under the ORF class, with uncertain function. The CDR3 covers 17 residues. V was trimmed by 4 bases and J by 0 bases, leaving 18 bases between them. The CDR3 DNA sequence: TGCGCCAGCAGTCGAAAACCCAGGGGCCCCATGAACACTGAAGCTTTCTTT. Its protein product is CASSRKPRGPMNTEAFF.

This clone counts as medium-sized (0.01 to 0.1%). This chain connects TRBV4-1 to TRBJ2-7, with D possibly TRBD2 on 6 matching bases. Germline loops: CDR1 MGHRA, CDR2 YSYEKL. The CDR3 contains 15 residues. Trimming removed 0 bases at V and 3 bases at J, with 12 bases between. The DNA for the CDR3 is TGCGCCAGCAGCCAAGATCCCGGAGGGTACTACGAGCAGTACTTC. Encoded protein: CASSQDPGGYYEQYF.

This clone was picked up a small number of times. The chain has TRBV19 and TRBJ1-2; D gene unclear. Germline CDR1 and CDR2: LNHDA and SQIVND (reference sequence). Between the trimmed V and J ends, which lost 4 bases and 10 bases, there was a span of 16 bases. The CDR3 loop spans 13 amino acids. The CDR3 protein is CASSTRGGRDYTF. The DNA for the CDR3 is TGTGCCAGTAGTACCCGAGGAGGGAGGGACTACACCTTC.

V usage is TRBV5-4 and J usage is TRBJ2-1, with D perhaps being TRBD1 or TRBD2 (5 bases each). V lost 4 bases, J lost 4 bases, and 15 bases lay in between. CDR1 is SGHNT, CDR2 YYREEE, per germline (reference sequence). This CDR3 contains 15 residues. CDR3 nucleotides: TGTGCCAGCAGCCCGACCGGGACGCAGTACAATGAGCAGTTCTTC. Its translation: CASSPTGTQYNEQFF.

This clone has just a few counts. This rearrangement joins TRBV5-4 to TRBJ1-2; TRBD1 might be the D (6 bases). Trimming took 4 bases from V and 6 from J, leaving 22 bases between them. Per germline, CDR1 SGHNT and CDR2 YYREEE (reference sequence). This CDR3 region has 16 residues. The CDR3: CASSVGFGGREDGYTF. The DNA of the CDR3 is TGTGCCAGCAGCGTGGGGTTCGGGGGCCGGGAGGATGGCTACACCTTC. Drawing the rest from reference TRBV5-4 and TRBJ1-2, the complete variable domain is ETGVTQSPTHLIKTRGQQVTLRCSSQSGHNTVSWYQQALGQGPQFIFQYYREEENGRGNFPPRFSGLQFPNYSSELNVNALELDDSALYLCASSVGFGGREDGYTFGSGTRLTVV.

This clone was detected once. V and J are TRBV5-5 and TRBJ1-1, with D possibly being TRBD1 (5 bases). Looked up from germline, CDR1 is SGHKS and CDR2 is YYEKEE (reference sequence). This CDR3 region has 15 residues. Trimming cost V 4 bases and J 5 bases, with 18 bases left between them. This CDR3 is CASSLGLSGRTEAFF. CDR3 in DNA: TGTGCCAGCAGCCTGGGGCTGTCGGGGAGGACTGAAGCTTTCTTT.

This rearrangement joins TRBV7-2 to TRBJ2-1; maybe TRBD2 (5 bases). Germline lookup yields CDR1 SGHTA and CDR2 FQGNSA. The CDR3 is made up of 15 amino acids. The V gene lost 5 bases and the J gene lost 2 bases, with 13 bases spanning the gap. CDR3 nucleotides: TGTGCCAGCAGCCCCCGAGGGTTCACCTACAATGAGCAGTTCTTC. It specifies CASSPRGFTYNEQFF. Full variable domain (outside the CDR3, taken from reference TRBV7-2 and TRBJ2-1): GAGVSQSPSNKVTEKGKDVELRCDPISGHTALYWYRQSLGQGLEFLIYFQGNSAPDKSGLPSDRFSAERTGGSVSTLTIQRTQQEDSAVYLCASSPRGFTYNEQFFGPGTRLTVL.